This T cell receptor (beta chain) stems from a study of T cell responses to AZD1222 COVID-19 vaccine (dated by TCRdb to the early 2020s). Study-wide context: A total of 230 to 250 trial participants underwent TCR sequencing, of whom approximately 200 had received two doses of AZD1222 and around 26 had received two doses of the MenACWY control vaccine. Enrollment into the trials was organized by age into subgroups of 18-55, 56-69 and 70-plus years, and those subgroups contained approximately 150, 30 and 60 TCR-sequenced participants, respectively. Here is what the overall study found, with its caveats: A significant rise in spike-specific TCR breadth and depth was observed after two AZD1222 doses relative to day 0 and relative to MenACWY recipients. Because no samples from the day 14 peak response were available, repertoires could be characterized only after the peak T cell response. Participants were mostly white British and included more females than males, and it was suggested by the authors that clonal diversity may have been underestimated. Conclusions about previously exposed vaccinees are limited, since just five or six AZD1222 recipients were seropositive for SARS-CoV-2 at baseline. The 56-69-year group was small, and its depth increase did not reach significance, likely because of low power. CD4 TCRs associated with the vaccine covered the entire spike protein, and the dominant responses were in regions 160-218 and 743-854. Reportedly, close to half of the unique spike-specific TCRs recognized epitopes lying outside the regions that are mutated in the B.1.351 and B.1.1.7 variants.

The CDR3 regions of human TCRbeta chains were subjected to immunosequencing. The original methods were these. TCRs in the repertoires were matched against a reference library of SARS-CoV-2-specific TCRs that had been generated with the MIRA antigen-specificity platform. Breadth was defined as the fraction of unique TCRs that were SARS-CoV-2-associated, and depth was defined as the fraction of total T cells that were SARS-CoV-2-associated. Using the MIRA data, each spike-specific TCR was assigned both to the spike region to which the TCR was reactive and to a CD4 or CD8 class. Log10-transformed breadth and depth values were compared by one-way ANOVA with Sidak's multiple comparisons tests. TCRdb took over this immuneACCESS table, retaining in-frame rearrangements with V and J assigned. Such tables are incomplete; in checked studies, under half of the missing clones stem from an unresolved V gene, and the remainder is unexplained. That table is the source of V, J and clone size, and D and trimming were worked out from the DNA. Counted in this sample were approximately 43,000 clones; roughly 88% of them appeared once. 20% to 30% of the sample goes to the ten largest clones.

The time point label here, explained by the study, means: about 28 days (+/-7) after the second vaccine dose. AZD1222 recipients given second doses at about 4 weeks or at about 12 weeks were pooled, since spike-specific TCR depth and breadth were not found to differ between the two schedules. Samples from vaccinated people were obtained from the UK trials COV001 and COV002, which included a single-blind randomized controlled phase 2/3 trial of AZD1222 (ChAdOx1 nCoV-19) in healthy adults. Trial participant PBMC samples were collected at day 0 and day 28 after the second dose for TCRbeta chain sequencing. Via the germline V gene, CDR1 is LGHNT and CDR2 FRNRAP. Taken from cysteine to phenylalanine, the CDR3 has 16 residues. Kept here is only the CDR3 DNA, which spans 48 bases and is read in frame from base 1. V is clipped by 6 bases and J by 7 bases, and the sequence between their germline boundaries is 21 bases long.

Remarks on this clone: Which antigen it targets is not known. The record has no base qualities; no much larger clone is one base away.

The specimen comprised peripheral blood, sampled 28 days after the second AZD1222 dose. The chain uses TRBV12-5 and TRBJ1-4, with the D gene uncertain. The sequence was collected from an adult who received the AZD1222 COVID-19 vaccine. The DNA is TGTGCTAGTGGGTCCGGGTATTACGGGGTTAGTGAAAAACTGTTTTTT. The encoded protein is CASGSGYYGVSEKLFF.